A selection of T cell receptor beta chains follows, all from one sample in a study of regulatory T cells in long-lasting Graves disease. MiXCR was run by TCRdb on the multiplex PCR reads, yielding one entry per CDR3 protein. Here the sample spans some 370,000 distinct CDR3 sequences, roughly 20% being singletons. This specimen consisted of peripheral blood mononuclear cells (PBMCs), obtained when the disease was refractory, from a patient treated with antithyroid drugs. The receptors here all came from a female donor with Graves disease. The CDR3 runs from the conserved cysteine through the conserved F or W. A D gene is named only where the DNA matches it firmly. The size field is filled for only some rows; it gives once, few, many or a size class.

CDR3 DNA: TGTGCCAGCAGTAGGGGGGGCGGTTCACCCCTCCACTTT
CDR3 protein: CASSRGGGSPLHF
J gene: TRBJ1-6
D gene: -
clone size: few
V gene: TRBV28

CDR3 DNA: TGTGCCAGCAGGCTACAGGGGGAGTTGGAAAAACTGTTTTTT
CDR3 protein: CASRLQGELEKLFF
J gene: TRBJ1-4
D gene: TRBD1
clone size: many
V gene: TRBV28

CDR3 DNA: TGTGCCAGCAGCCCGGGACTAGCGGGAGCCTGGGAGCTGTTTTTT
CDR3 protein: CASSPGLAGAWELFF
J gene: TRBJ2-2
D gene: TRBD2
clone size: few
V gene: TRBV7-3

CDR3 DNA: TGCAGCGCAGGACAAGGGAACTCACCCCTCCACTTT
CDR3 protein: CSAGQGNSPLHF
J gene: TRBJ1-6
D gene: -
clone size: few
V gene: TRBV29-1

CDR3 DNA: TGTGCCAGCAGCCAGTCGGAGGCGGCGCGGGAGCAGTACTTC
CDR3 protein: CASSQSEAAREQYF
J gene: TRBJ2-7
D gene: -
clone size: -
V gene: TRBV11-2

CDR3 DNA: TGCAGTGCTAGAGAGGACACGGTCGCCCAGTACTTC
CDR3 protein: CSAREDTVAQYF
J gene: TRBJ2-5
D gene: -
clone size: -
V gene: TRBV20-1

CDR3 DNA: TGTGCCAGCTCTCTAAGGTGGACGGACGGGGAGCTGTTTTTT
CDR3 protein: CASSLRWTDGELFF
J gene: TRBJ2-2
D gene: -
clone size: -
V gene: TRBV6-2/TRBV6-3

CDR3 DNA: TGTGCCAGCAGCTTAGAAACAGTTCCCTACGAGCAGTACTTC
CDR3 protein: CASSLETVPYEQYF
J gene: TRBJ2-7
D gene: -
clone size: many
V gene: TRBV7-2

CDR3 DNA: TGTGCCAGCAGTGAGGTCAGGGGGTTGGGACAGCCCCAGCATTTT
CDR3 protein: CASSEVRGLGQPQHF
J gene: TRBJ1-5
D gene: TRBD1
clone size: many
V gene: TRBV2

CDR3 DNA: TGCGCCAGCAGCTCCGGACAGGGGACGATGATGGCTGAAGCTTTCTTT
CDR3 protein: CASSSGQGTMMAEAFF
J gene: TRBJ1-1
D gene: TRBD1
clone size: few
V gene: TRBV5-1

CDR3 DNA: TGTGCCAGCAGCTTAGGAGGACGAGGGACTAATTCACCCCTCCACTTT
CDR3 protein: CASSLGGRGTNSPLHF
J gene: TRBJ1-6
D gene: -
clone size: -
V gene: TRBV7-6

CDR3 DNA: TGTGCCAGCAGCTTAGTTCCAGGGGGCACTGAAGCTTTCTTT
CDR3 protein: CASSLVPGGTEAFF
J gene: TRBJ1-1
D gene: TRBD1
clone size: -
V gene: TRBV13

CDR3 DNA: TGTGCCACCAGCAGAGTGGGGGAGCGGGAGCTGTTTTTT
CDR3 protein: CATSRVGERELFF
J gene: TRBJ2-2
D gene: -
clone size: -
V gene: TRBV15

CDR3 DNA: TGTGCCAGCAGCTTGGACAGGGGGGTCTATGGCTACACCTTC
CDR3 protein: CASSLDRGVYGYTF
J gene: TRBJ1-2
D gene: TRBD1
clone size: many
V gene: TRBV5-6

CDR3 DNA: TGCAGTGCTACAGGGGGAAATACAGTGGACAATGAGCAGTTCTTC
CDR3 protein: CSATGGNTVDNEQFF
J gene: TRBJ2-1
D gene: TRBD1
clone size: many
V gene: TRBV20-1

CDR3 DNA: TGCAGTGCTAGAGAGGGGGGGTACGGAAACACCATATATTTT
CDR3 protein: CSAREGGYGNTIYF
J gene: TRBJ1-3
D gene: -
clone size: -
V gene: TRBV20-1

CDR3 DNA: TGTGCCACCAGCAAGGAAAACCTAGCCAAAAACATTCAGTACTTC
CDR3 protein: CATSKENLAKNIQYF
J gene: TRBJ2-4
D gene: -
clone size: -
V gene: TRBV15

CDR3 DNA: TGTGCCAGTAGTGCCGGGACAGCCCTGAACACTGAAGCTTTCTTT
CDR3 protein: CASSAGTALNTEAFF
J gene: TRBJ1-1
D gene: TRBD1
clone size: -
V gene: TRBV19

CDR3 DNA: TGCGCCAGCAGCCAAGCACTCCCGGGACTGTTGATTGGCGAGCAGTACTTC
CDR3 protein: CASSQALPGLLIGEQYF
J gene: TRBJ2-7
D gene: -
clone size: -
V gene: TRBV4-3

CDR3 DNA: TGTGCCTGGAAAGGTTGGCTAGCGGGCCGAGAGCAGTTCTTC
CDR3 protein: CAWKGWLAGREQFF
J gene: TRBJ2-1
D gene: TRBD2
clone size: few
V gene: TRBV30

CDR3 DNA: TGTGCCAGCAGCTCCCGGGACAGGGAAACAGATACGCAGTATTTT
CDR3 protein: CASSSRDRETDTQYF
J gene: TRBJ2-3
D gene: TRBD1
clone size: few
V gene: TRBV3-1

CDR3 DNA: TGTGCCAGCAGGCCCACTGGTTCCTACGAGCAGTACTTC
CDR3 protein: CASRPTGSYEQYF
J gene: TRBJ2-7
D gene: -
clone size: many
V gene: TRBV6-1

CDR3 DNA: TGTGCCAGCAGCTTAGTAGCTACTCCGACTGAAAACACCGGGGAGCTGTTTTTT
CDR3 protein: CASSLVATPTENTGELFF
J gene: TRBJ2-2
D gene: -
clone size: few
V gene: TRBV7-2

CDR3 DNA: TGTGCCAGCAGTGAACCGGAGGCCTACACCTACAATGAGCAGTTCTTC
CDR3 protein: CASSEPEAYTYNEQFF
J gene: TRBJ2-1
D gene: -
clone size: few
V gene: TRBV2

CDR3 DNA: TGTGCCAGCAGTTTAGGCGAGGGAGGCGAGACCCAGTACTTC
CDR3 protein: CASSLGEGGETQYF
J gene: TRBJ2-5
D gene: -
clone size: many
V gene: TRBV12-3/TRBV12-4

CDR3 DNA: TGTGCCAGCATCTGGCGGGAGAGCTCCTACGAGCAGTACTTC
CDR3 protein: CASIWRESSYEQYF
J gene: TRBJ2-7
D gene: TRBD2
clone size: many
V gene: TRBV2